This note documents a single TCR beta chain sequence. Antigen: not known. The data stem from a study of blood T cells in healthy people across ages. Study findings and constraints: Strong correlation existed between TCR beta diversity and naive T cell percentage. Long-lived and aged donors differed, with more naive CD4+ cells and higher diversity in the long-lived.

All donors came from Russia, were Caucasian and healthy, and spanned ages about 6 to 100. The V gene's germline CDR1 is SGHKS and CDR2 YYEKEE (reference sequence). This CDR3 is 15 amino acids long. J lost 2 bases, V lost 2 bases, and 6 bases had no gene match. Primers used in a second PCR of about 6 to 11 cycles were a sample-barcoded 5' primer and a J-beta primer mix. MiXCR, applied by TCRdb to the 5' RACE reads, yields one record per CDR3 protein. The top ten clones hold around 18% of a sample with just over 1 million distinct CDR3 sequences, 35% to 55% of them seen once. The chain employs TRBV5-5 and TRBJ2-5; 7 bases align to TRBD2. This receptor was identified in an older woman in good health. Input material: blood. The CDR3 region is CASSFGGLEQETQYF. CDR3 bases: TGTGCCAGCAGCTTTGGCGGACTAGAACAAGAGACCCAGTACTTC.